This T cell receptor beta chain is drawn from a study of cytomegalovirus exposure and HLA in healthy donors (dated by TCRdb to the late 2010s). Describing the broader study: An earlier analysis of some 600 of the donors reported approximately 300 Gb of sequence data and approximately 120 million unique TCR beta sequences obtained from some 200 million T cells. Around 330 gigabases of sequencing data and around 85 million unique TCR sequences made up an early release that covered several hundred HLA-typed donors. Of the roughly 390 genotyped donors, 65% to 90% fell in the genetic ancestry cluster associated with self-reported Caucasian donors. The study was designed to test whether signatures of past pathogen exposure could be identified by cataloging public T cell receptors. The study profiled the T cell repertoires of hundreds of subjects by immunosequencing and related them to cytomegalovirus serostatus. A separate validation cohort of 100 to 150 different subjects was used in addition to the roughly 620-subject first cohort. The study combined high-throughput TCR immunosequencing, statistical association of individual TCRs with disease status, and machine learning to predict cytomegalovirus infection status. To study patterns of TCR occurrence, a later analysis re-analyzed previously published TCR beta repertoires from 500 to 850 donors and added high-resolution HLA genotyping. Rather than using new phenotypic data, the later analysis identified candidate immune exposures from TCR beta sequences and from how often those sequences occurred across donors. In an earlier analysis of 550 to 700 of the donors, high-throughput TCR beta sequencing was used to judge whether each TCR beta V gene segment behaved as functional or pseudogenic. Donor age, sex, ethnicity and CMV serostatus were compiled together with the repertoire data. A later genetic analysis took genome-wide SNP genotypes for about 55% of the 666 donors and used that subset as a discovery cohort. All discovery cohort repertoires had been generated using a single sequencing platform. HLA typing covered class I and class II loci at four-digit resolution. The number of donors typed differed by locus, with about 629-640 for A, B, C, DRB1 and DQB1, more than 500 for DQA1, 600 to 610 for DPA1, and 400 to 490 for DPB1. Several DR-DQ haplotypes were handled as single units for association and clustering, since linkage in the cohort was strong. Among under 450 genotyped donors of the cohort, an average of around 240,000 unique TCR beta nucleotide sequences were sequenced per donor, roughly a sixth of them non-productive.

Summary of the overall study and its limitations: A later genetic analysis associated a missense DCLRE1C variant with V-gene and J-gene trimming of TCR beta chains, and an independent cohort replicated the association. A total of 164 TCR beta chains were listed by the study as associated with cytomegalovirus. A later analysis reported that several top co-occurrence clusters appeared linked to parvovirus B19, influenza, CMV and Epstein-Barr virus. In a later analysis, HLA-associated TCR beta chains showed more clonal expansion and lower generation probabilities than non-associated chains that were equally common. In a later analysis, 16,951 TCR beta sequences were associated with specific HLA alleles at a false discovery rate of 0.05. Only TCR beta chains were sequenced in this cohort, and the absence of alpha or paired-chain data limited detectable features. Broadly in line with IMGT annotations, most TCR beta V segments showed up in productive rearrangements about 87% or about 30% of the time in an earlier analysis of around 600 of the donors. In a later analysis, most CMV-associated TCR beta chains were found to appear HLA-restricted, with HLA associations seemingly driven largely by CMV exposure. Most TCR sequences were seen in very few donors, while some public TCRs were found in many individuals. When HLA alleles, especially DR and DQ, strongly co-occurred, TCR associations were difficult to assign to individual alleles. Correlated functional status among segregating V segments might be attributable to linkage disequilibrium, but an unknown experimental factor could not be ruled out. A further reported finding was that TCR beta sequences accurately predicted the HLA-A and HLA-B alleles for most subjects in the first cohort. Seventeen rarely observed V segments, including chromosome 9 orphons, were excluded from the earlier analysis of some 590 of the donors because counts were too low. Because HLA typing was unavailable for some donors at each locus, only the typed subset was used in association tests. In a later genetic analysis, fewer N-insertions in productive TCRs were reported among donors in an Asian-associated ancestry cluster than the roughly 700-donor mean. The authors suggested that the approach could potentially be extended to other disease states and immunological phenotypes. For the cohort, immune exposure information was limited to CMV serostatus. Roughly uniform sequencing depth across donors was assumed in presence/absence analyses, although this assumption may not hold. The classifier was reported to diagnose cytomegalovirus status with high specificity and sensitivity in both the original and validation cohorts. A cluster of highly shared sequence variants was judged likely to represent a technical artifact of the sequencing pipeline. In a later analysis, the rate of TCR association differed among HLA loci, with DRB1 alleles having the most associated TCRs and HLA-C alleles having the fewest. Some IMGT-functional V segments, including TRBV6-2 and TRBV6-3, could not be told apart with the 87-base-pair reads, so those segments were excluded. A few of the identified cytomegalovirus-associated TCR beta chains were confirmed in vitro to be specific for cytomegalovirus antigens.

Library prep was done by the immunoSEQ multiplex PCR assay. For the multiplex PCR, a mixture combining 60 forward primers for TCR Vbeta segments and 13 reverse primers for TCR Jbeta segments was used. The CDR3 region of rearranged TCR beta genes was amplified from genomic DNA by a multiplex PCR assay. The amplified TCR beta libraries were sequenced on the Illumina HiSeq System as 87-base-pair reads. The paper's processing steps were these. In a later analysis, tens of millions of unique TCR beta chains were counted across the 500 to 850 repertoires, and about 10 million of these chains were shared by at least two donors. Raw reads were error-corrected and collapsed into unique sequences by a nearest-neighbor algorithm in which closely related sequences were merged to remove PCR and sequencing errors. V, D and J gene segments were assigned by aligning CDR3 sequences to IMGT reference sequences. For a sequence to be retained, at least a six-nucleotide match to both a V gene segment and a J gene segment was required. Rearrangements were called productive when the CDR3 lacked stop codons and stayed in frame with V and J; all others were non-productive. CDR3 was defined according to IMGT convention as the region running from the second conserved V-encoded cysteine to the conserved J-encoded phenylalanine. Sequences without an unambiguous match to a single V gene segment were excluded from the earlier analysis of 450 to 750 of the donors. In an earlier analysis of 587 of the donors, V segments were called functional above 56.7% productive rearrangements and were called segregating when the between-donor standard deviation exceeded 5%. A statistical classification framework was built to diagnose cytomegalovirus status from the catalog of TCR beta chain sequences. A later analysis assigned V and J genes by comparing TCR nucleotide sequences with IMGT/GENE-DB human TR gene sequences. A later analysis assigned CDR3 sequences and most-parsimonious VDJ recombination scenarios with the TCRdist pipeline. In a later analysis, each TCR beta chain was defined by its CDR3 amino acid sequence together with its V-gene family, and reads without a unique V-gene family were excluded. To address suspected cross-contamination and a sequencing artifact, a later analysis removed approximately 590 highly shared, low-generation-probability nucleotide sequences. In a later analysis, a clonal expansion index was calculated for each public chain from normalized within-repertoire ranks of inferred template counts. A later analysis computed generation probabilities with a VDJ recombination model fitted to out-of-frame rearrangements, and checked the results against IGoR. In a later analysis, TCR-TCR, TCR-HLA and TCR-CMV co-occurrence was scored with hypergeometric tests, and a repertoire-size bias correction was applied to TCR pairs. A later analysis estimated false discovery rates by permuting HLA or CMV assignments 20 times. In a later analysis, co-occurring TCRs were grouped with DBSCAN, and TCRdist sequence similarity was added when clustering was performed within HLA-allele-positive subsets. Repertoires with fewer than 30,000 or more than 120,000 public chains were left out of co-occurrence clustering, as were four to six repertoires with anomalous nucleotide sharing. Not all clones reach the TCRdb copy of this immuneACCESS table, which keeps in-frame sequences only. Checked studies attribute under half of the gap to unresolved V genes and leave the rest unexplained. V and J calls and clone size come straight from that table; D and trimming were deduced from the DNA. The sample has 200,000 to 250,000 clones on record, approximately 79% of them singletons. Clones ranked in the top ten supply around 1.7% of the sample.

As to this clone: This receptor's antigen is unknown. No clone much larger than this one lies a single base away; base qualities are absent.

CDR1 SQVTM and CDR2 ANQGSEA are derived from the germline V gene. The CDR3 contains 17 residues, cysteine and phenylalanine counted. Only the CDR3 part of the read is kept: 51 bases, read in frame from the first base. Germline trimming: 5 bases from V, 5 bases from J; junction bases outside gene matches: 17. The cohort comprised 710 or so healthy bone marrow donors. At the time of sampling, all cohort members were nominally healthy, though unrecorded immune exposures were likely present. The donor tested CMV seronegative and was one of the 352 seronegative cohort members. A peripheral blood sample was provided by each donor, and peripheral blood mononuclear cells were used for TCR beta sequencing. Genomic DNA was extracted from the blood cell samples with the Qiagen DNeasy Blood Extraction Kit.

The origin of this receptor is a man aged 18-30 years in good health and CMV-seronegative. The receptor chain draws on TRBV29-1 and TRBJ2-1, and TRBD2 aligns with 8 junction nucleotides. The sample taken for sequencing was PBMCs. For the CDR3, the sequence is CSVRGGRRIPPNNEQFF. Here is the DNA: TGCAGCGTTAGAGGCGGGAGGAGAATCCCACCGAACAATGAGCAGTTCTTC.